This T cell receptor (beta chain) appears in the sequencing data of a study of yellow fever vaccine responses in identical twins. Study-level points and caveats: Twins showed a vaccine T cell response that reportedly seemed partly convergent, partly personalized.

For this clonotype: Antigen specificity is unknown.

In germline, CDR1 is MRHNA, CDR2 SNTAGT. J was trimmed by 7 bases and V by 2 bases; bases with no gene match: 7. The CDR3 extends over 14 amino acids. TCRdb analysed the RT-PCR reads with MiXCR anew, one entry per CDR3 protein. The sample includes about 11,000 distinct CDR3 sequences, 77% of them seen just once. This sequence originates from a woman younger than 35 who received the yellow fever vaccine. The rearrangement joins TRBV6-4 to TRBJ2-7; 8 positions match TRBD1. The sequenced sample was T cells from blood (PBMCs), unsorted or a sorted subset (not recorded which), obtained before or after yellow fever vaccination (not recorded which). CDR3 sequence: CASSDTDRVWEQYV. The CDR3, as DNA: TGTGCCAGCAGTGACACGGACAGGGTCTGGGAGCAGTACGTC.